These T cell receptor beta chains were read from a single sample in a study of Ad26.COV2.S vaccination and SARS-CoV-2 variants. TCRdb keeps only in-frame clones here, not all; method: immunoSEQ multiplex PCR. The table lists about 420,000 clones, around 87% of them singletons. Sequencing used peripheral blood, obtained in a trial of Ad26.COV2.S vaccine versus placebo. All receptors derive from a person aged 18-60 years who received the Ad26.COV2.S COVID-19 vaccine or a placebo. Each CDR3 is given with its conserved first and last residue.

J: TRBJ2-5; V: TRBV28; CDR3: CASSPTGTGQETQYF
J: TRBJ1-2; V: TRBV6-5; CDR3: CASRRGPSYGYTF
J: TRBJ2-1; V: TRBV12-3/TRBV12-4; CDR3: CASSFFGGSEQFF
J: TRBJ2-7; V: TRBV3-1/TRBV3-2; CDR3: CASSQVWGGKDEQYF
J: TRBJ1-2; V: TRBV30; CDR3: CAWSAPWGGYTF
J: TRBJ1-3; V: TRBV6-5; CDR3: CASMGGPSGNTIYF
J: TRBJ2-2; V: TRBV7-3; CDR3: CASAVGSNTGELFF
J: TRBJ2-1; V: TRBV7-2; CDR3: CASSFLYRTSRNNEQFF
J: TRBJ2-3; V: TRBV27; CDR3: CASSAGGRVIDTQYF
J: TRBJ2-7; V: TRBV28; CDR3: CASSLSGTYEQYF
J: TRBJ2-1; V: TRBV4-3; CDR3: CASSQDEGFPDHEQFF
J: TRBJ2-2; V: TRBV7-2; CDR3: CASSLAFRGRVGELFF
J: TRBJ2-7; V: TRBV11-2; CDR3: CASSLVVRSYEQYF
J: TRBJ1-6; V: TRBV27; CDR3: CASSSRYNSPLHF
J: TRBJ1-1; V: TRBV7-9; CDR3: CASSLAQEAFF
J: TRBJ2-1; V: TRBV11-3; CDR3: CASSLFSGGPSSYNEQFF
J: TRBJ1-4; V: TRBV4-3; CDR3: CASSQVAGSGEKLFF
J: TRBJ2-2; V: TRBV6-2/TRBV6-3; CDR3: CASSYFFRAPQHGELFF
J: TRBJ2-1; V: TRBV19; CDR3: CASRDSSWFF
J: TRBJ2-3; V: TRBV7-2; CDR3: CASSQNTDTQYF